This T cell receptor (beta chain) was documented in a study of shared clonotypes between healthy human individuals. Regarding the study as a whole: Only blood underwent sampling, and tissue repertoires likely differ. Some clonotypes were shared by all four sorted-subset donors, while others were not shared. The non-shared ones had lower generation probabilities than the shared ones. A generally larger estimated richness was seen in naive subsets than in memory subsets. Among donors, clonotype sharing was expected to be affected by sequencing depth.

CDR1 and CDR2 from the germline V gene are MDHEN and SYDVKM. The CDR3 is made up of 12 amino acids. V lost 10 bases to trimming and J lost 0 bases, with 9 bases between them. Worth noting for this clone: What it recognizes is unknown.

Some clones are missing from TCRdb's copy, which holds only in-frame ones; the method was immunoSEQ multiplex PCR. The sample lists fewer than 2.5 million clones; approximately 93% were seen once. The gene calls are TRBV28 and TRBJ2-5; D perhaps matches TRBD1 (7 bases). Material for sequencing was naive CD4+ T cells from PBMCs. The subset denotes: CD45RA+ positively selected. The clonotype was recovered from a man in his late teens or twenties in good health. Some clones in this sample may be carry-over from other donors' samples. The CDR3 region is CATRGDQETQYF. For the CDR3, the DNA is TGTGCCACCAGGGGGGACCAAGAGACCCAGTACTTC.